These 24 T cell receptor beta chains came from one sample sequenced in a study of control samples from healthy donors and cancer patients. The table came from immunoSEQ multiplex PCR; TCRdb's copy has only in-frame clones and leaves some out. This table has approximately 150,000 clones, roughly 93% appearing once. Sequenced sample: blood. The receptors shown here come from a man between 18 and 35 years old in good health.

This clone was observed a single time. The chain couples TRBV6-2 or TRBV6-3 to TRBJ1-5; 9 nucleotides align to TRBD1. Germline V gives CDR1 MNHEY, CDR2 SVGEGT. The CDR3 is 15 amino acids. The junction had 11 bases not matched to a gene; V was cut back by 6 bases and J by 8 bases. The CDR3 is CASSPTGTGSKPQHF. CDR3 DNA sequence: TGTGCCAGCAGCCCGACTGGGACAGGGTCTAAGCCCCAGCATTTT.

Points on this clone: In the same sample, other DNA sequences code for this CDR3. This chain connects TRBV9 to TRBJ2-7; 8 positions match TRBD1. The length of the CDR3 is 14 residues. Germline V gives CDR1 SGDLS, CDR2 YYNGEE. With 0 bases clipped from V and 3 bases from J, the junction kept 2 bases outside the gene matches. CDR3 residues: CASSVGDRGYEQYF. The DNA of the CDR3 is TGTGCCAGCAGCGTAGGAGACAGGGGCTACGAGCAGTACTTC. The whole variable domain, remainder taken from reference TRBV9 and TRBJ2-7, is DSGVTQTPKHLITATGQRVTLRCSPRSGDLSVYWYQQSLDQGLQFLIQYYNGEERAKGNILERFSAQQFPDLHSELNLSSLELGDSALYFCASSVGDRGYEQYFGPGTRLTVT.

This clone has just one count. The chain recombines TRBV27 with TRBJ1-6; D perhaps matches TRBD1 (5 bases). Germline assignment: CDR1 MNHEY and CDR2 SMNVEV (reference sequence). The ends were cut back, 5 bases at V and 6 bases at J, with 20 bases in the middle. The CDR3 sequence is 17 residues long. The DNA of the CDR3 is TGTGCCAGCAGTCGCGACCGGGGGGACGGTGGTAATTCACCCCTCCACTTT. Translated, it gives CASSRDRGDGGNSPLHF.

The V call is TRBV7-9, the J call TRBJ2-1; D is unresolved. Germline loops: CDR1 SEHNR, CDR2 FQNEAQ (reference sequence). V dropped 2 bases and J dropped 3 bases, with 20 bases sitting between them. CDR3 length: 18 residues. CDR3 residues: CASSLHYGDSGYYNEQFF. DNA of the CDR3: TGTGCCAGCAGCTTACATTATGGGGATTCAGGTTACTACAATGAGCAGTTCTTC.

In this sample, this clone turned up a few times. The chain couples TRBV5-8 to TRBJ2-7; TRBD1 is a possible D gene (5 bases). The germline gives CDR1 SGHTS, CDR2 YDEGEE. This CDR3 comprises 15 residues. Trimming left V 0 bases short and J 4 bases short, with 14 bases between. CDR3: CASSLGGQPPYEQYF. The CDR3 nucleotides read TGTGCCAGCAGCTTGGGCGGACAACCTCCGTACGAGCAGTACTTC.

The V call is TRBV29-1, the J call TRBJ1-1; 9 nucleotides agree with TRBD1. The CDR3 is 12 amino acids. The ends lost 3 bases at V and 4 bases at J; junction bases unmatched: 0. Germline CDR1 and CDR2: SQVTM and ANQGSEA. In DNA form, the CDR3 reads TGCAGCGTTGAGGGACAGGGCACTGAAGCTTTCTTT. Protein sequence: CSVEGQGTEAFF. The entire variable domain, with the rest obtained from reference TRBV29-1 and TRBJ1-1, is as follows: SAVISQKPSRDICQRGTSLTIQCQVDSQVTMMFWYRQQPGQSLTLIATANQGSEATYESGFVIDKFPISRPNLTFSTLTVSNMSPEDSSIYLCSVEGQGTEAFFGQGTRLTVV.

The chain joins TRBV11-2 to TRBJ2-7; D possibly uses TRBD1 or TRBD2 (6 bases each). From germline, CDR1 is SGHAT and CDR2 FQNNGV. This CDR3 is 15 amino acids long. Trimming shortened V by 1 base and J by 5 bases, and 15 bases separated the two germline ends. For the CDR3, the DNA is TGTGCCAGCAGCTTAGTGTATGGGGGGCCCCACGAGCAGTACTTC. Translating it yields CASSLVYGGPHEQYF.

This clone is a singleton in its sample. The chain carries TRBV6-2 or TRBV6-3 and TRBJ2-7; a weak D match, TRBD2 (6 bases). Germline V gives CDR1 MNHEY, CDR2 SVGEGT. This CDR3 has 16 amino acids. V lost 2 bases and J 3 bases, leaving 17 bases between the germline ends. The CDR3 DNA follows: TGTGCCAGCAGTTACCACTTTACTAGCACCAGCTACGAGCAGTACTTC. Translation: CASSYHFTSTSYEQYF.

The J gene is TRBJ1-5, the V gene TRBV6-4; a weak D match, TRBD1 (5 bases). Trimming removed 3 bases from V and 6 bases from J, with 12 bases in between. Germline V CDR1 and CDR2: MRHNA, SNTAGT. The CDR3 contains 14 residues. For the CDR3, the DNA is TGTGCCAGCAGTGATCGCAGGGTCGTTCAGCCCCAGCATTTT. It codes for CASSDRRVVQPQHF.

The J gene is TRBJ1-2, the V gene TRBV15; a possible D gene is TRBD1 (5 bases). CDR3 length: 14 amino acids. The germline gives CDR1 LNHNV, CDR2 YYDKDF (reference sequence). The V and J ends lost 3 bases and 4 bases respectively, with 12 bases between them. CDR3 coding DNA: TGTGCCACCAGCAGGGGACCTAGAAGCTATGGCTACACCTTC. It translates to CATSRGPRSYGYTF.

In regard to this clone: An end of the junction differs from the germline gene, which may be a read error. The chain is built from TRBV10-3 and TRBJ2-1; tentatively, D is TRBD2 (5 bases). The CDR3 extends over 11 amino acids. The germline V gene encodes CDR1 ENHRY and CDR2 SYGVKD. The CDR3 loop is CAITEGDEQFF. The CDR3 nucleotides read TGTGCCATCACTGAGGGCGATGAGCAGTTCTTC.

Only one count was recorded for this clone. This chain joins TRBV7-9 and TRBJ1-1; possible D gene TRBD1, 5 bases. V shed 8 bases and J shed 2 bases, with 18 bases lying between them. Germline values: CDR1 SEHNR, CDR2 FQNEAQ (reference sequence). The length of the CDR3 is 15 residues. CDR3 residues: CASRNDDSPNTEAFF. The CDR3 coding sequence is TGTGCCAGCCGGAACGATGACAGCCCCAACACTGAAGCTTTCTTT.

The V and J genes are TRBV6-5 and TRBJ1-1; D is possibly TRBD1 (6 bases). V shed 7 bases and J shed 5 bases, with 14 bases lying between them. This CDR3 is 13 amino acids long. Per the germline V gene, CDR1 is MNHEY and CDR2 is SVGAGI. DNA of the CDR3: TGTGCCAGCACCGAAACTAGGGGGACTGAAGCTTTCTTT. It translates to CASTETRGTEAFF.

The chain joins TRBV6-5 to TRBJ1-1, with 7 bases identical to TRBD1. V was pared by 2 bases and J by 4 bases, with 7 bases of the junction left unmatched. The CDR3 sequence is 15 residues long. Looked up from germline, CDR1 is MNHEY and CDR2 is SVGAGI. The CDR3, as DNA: TGTGCCAGCAGTTACCGAGGGGGCTTAATCACTGAAGCTTTCTTT. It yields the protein CASSYRGGLITEAFF.

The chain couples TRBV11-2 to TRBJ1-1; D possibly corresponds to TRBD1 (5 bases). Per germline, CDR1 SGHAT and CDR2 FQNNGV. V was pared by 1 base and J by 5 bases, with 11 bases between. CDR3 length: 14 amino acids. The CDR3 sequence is CASSLAGGRTEAFF. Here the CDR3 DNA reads TGTGCCAGCAGCTTAGCTGGGGGTCGGACTGAAGCTTTCTTT.

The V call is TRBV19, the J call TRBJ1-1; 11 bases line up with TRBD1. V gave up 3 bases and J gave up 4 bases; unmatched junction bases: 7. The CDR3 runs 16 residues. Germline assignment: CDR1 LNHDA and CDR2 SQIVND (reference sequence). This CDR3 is CASSILDRGPGTEAFF. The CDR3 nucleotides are TGTGCCAGTAGTATCCTGGACAGGGGGCCGGGCACTGAAGCTTTCTTT.

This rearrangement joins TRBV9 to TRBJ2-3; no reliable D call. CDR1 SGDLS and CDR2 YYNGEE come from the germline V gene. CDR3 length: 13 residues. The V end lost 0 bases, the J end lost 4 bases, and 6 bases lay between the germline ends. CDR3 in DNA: TGTGCCAGCAGCGTAGATAGTCCAGATACGCAGTATTTT. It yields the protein CASSVDSPDTQYF.

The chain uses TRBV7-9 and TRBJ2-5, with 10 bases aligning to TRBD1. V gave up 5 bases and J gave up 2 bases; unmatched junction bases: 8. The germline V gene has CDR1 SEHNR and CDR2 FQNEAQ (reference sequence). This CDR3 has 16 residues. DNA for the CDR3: TGTGCCAGCAGCCCTAGTCGGGACAGGGGACAAGAGACCCAGTACTTC. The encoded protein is CASSPSRDRGQETQYF. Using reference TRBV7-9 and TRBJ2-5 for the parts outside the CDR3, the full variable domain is DTGVSQNPRHKITKRGQNVTFRCDPISEHNRLYWYRQTLGQGPEFLTYFQNEAQLEKSRLLSDRFSAERPKGSFSTLEIQRTEQGDSAMYLCASSPSRDRGQETQYFGPGTRLLVL.

In DNA form, the CDR3 reads TGTGCCAGCAGCCAACGGGGGGGCGGCTATGGCTACACCTTC. It translates to CASSQRGGGYGYTF. This chain links TRBV3-1 (or the pseudogene TRBV3-2) with TRBJ1-2, with D possibly TRBD1 on 6 matching bases. Germline V CDR1 and CDR2: LGHDT, YNNKEL (reference sequence). Trimming cost V 2 bases and J 4 bases, with 11 bases left between them. CDR3 length equals 14 residues.

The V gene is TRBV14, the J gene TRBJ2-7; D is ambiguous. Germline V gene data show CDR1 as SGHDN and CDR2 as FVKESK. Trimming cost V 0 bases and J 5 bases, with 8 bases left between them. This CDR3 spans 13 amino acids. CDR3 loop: CASSQDQPHEQYF. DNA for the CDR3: TGTGCCAGCAGCCAAGATCAACCTCACGAGCAGTACTTC.

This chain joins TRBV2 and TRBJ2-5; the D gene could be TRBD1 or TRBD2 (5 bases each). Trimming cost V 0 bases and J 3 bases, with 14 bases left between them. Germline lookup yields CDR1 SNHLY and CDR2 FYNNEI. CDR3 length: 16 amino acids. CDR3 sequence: CASSEALGRQEETQYF. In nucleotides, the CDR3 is TGTGCCAGCAGTGAAGCGTTGGGACGCCAAGAAGAGACCCAGTACTTC.

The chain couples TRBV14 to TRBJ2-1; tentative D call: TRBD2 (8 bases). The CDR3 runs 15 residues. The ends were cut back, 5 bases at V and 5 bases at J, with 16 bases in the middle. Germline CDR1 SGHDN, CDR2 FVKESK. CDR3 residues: CASSFGRGRHNEQFF. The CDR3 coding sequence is TGTGCCAGCAGCTTCGGGAGGGGGCGGCACAATGAGCAGTTCTTC. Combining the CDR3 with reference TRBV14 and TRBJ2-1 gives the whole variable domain EAGVTQFPSHSVIEKGQTVTLRCDPISGHDNLYWYRRVMGKEIKFLLHFVKESKQDESGMPNNRFLAERTGGTYSTLKVQPAELEDSGVYFCASSFGRGRHNEQFFGPGTRLTVL.

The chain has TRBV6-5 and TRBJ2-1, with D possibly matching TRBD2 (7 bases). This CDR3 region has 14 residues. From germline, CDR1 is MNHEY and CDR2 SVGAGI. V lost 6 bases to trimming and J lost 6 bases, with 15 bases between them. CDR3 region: CASRGWEGGNEQFF. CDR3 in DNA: TGTGCCAGCAGGGGCTGGGAGGGGGGCAATGAGCAGTTCTTC.

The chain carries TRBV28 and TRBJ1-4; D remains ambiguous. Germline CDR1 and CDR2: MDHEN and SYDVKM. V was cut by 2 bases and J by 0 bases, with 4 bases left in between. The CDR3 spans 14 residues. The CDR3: CASSLQATNEKLFF. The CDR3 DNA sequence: TGTGCCAGCAGTTTACAAGCAACTAATGAAAAACTGTTTTTT.